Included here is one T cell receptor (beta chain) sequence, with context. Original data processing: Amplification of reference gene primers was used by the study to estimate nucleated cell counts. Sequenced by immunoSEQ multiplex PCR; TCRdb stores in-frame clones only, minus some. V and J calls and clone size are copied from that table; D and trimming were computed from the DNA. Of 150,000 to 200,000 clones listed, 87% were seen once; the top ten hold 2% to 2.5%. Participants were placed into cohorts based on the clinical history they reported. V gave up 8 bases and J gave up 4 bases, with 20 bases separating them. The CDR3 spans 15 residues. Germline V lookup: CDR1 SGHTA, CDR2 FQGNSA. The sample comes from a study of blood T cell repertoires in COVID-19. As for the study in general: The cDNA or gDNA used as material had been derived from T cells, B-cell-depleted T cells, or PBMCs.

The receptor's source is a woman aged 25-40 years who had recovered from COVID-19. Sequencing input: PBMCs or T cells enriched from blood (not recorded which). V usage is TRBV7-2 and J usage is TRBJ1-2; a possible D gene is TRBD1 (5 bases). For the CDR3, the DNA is TGTGCCAGCCGACGAGGCCCCGGGGGGATCTATGGCTACACCTTC. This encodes CASRRGPGGIYGYTF.